Below, 10 T cell receptor beta chains from the same sample are listed, as sequenced in a study of control samples from healthy donors and cancer patients. Data came from immunoSEQ multiplex PCR; TCRdb stores just in-frame clones and leaves some out. The sample has some 160,000 clones, approximately 90% seen once. What was sequenced was blood. The receptors originated from a woman aged 30 to 39 in good health.

The sample holds a few counts of this clone. V gene TRBV6-2 or TRBV6-3 combines with J gene TRBJ1-5; D remains unclear. The CDR3 has 16 amino acids. V gave up 0 bases and J gave up 1 base, with 10 bases separating them. Germline V gives CDR1 MNHEY, CDR2 SVGEGT. The CDR3 here is CASSYSAASSNQPQHF. The CDR3 DNA reads as TGTGCCAGCAGTTACTCAGCAGCTTCCAGCAATCAGCCCCAGCATTTT.

CDR3 loop: CASTSVGPYEQYF. CDR3 coding DNA: TGTGCCAGCACCTCCGTAGGCCCTTACGAGCAGTACTTC. The chain is built from TRBV7-8 and TRBJ2-7; unclear D gene. Trimming cost V 7 bases and J 4 bases, with 14 bases left between them. Germline V lookup: CDR1 SGHVS, CDR2 FQNEAQ. This CDR3 is 13 amino acids long.

The chain combines TRBV18 with TRBJ2-1; D might be TRBD1 (5 bases). Germline V gene lookup returns CDR1 KGHSH and CDR2 LQKENI. The CDR3 is made up of 15 amino acids. V shed 3 bases and J shed 0 bases, with 9 bases lying between them. The DNA of the CDR3 is TGTGCCAGCTCACCGGGGCATAGCTCCTACAATGAGCAGTTCTTC. Protein product: CASSPGHSSYNEQFF.

This rearrangement joins TRBV5-1 to TRBJ2-5, with D possibly matching TRBD2 (6 bases). Per germline, CDR1 SGHRS and CDR2 YFSETQ. Trimming removed 0 bases from V and 5 bases from J, with 11 bases in between. The CDR3 contains 14 residues. The CDR3: CASSLAPGAETQYF. The CDR3 bases are TGCGCCAGCAGCTTGGCTCCGGGAGCGGAGACCCAGTACTTC.

This rearrangement joins TRBV15 to TRBJ2-1, with D possibly being TRBD2 (5 bases). CDR3 length equals 17 residues. Per germline, CDR1 LNHNV and CDR2 YYDKDF (reference sequence). The V end lost 0 bases, the J end lost 1 base, and 13 bases lay between the germline ends. The CDR3 is CATSRDDGDRSYNEQFF. CDR3 DNA sequence: TGTGCCACCAGCAGAGATGACGGGGATCGATCCTACAATGAGCAGTTCTTC.

This chain joins TRBV29-1 and TRBJ1-1; TRBD1 is a possible D gene (5 bases). Germline values: CDR1 SQVTM, CDR2 ANQGSEA. The CDR3 consists of 13 residues. Trimming left V 7 bases short and J 0 bases short, with 12 bases between. CDR3 nucleotide sequence: TGCAGCGCCGTATGGGGGTTGAACACTGAAGCTTTCTTT. This translates into CSAVWGLNTEAFF.

The chain is built from TRBV28 and TRBJ2-7; the D gene is possibly TRBD1 (5 bases). CDR1 MDHEN and CDR2 SYDVKM come from the germline V gene. The CDR3 has 14 amino acids. Trimming took 3 bases from V and 2 from J, leaving 11 bases between them. DNA for the CDR3: TGTGCCAGCAGTTTCGCAGGGATAGCCTACGAGCAGTACTTC. Translation: CASSFAGIAYEQYF.

The gene calls are TRBV7-6 and TRBJ2-3; D is unresolved. There are 12 residues in the CDR3. V lost 5 bases, J lost 1 base, and 4 bases lay in between. Germline CDR1 and CDR2: SGHVS and FNYEAQ. DNA of the CDR3: TGTGCCAGCAGCGCCGGCACAGATACGCAGTATTTT. It encodes CASSAGTDTQYF.

This chain uses TRBV28 with TRBJ2-7; no clear D gene. The CDR3 extends over 11 amino acids. Germline CDR1 is MDHEN and CDR2 is SYDVKM. Trimming pared 8 bases from V and 6 bases from J, leaving 11 bases between. CDR3 DNA sequence: TGTGCCAGCGGAACCGGGTCCGAGCAGTACTTC. It encodes CASGTGSEQYF.

Of note for this clone: The same CDR3 also results from other DNA sequences found in this sample. The chain employs TRBV3-1 (or the pseudogene TRBV3-2) and TRBJ2-7; D remains ambiguous. CDR1 and CDR2 (germline): LGHDT, YNNKEL (reference sequence). The CDR3 length is 14 residues. V was cut by 1 base and J by 0 bases, with 7 bases left in between. For the CDR3, the DNA is TGTGCCAGCAGCCAAGGACTGTCCTCCTACGAGCAGTACTTC. This gives the protein CASSQGLSSYEQYF.